This TCR beta chain was captured in a study of blood T cell repertoires in COVID-19. In the study overall: The samples span acute and convalescent COVID-19 from the United States, Italy and Spain. PBMCs, B-cell-depleted T cells, or T cells provided the cDNA or gDNA that made up the material.

With 3 bases removed from V and 3 bases from J, the gap between germline ends came to 16 bases. Per the germline V gene, CDR1 is SGHNT and CDR2 is YYREEE (reference sequence). CDR3 length: 15 amino acids. Source study methods: How many nucleated cells were present was estimated from reference gene primer amplification. TCRdb's copy holds only in-frame clones and misses some; the assay was immunoSEQ multiplex PCR. Clone size and V and J calls were adopted from that table, with D and trimming inferred from the DNA. The sample carries tens of thousands of clones, 90% recorded once. This TCR was recovered from an older woman with active COVID-19. Sequencing was carried out using peripheral blood. V gene TRBV5-4 combines with J gene TRBJ2-7, with TRBD2 as a possible D gene (5 bases). This chain's CDR3 is CASSSKGGRVYEQYF. Here the CDR3 DNA reads TGTGCCAGCAGCTCCAAAGGAGGTCGGGTCTACGAGCAGTACTTC.